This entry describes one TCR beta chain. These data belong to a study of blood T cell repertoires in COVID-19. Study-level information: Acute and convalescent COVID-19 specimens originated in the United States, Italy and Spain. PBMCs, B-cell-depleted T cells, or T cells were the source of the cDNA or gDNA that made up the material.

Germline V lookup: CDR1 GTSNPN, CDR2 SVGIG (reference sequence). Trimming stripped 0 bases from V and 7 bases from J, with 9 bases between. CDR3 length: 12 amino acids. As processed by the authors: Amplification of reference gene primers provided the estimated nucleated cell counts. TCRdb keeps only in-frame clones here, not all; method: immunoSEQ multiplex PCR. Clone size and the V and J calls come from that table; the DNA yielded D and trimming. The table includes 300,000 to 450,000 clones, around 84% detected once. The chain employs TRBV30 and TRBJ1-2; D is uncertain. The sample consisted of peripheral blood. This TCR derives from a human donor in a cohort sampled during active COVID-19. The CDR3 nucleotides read TGTGCCTGGAGTGTGTATACCGGTGGCTACACCTTC. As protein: CAWSVYTGGYTF.